The clone carrying this TCR beta chain was picked up one time. Its antigen remains unidentified. Different DNA sequences within this sample yield the same CDR3. TCRdb's table, derived via immunoSEQ multiplex PCR, lists solely in-frame clones and lacks some. The sample yields roughly 1,500,000 clones, just under 99% seen once. This specimen comes from a study of shared clonotypes between healthy human individuals. Study-level background: CD4 naive and CD4 memory each took three plates per donor, while CD8 naive took two and CD8 memory one. The study's findings and limits: Though the depth was large, rarefaction showed that sorted-subset sequencing was incomplete. Deeper or shallower sequencing was expected to change how clonotypes are shared among donors. Relative to memory subsets, naive subsets generally showed larger estimated richness.

Sequenced material: naive CD4+ T cells sorted from blood. Subset indicated: CD45RA+ positively selected. The source of this sequence is a man aged 25 to 40 in good health.

The CDR3 region is CASSPPVSYEQYF. CDR3 nucleotide sequence: TGTGCCAGCTCACCACCAGTCTCCTACGAGCAGTACTTC. This rearrangement joins TRBV18 to TRBJ2-7; D not resolved. Germline CDR1 reads KGHSH; CDR2 reads LQKENI. The CDR3 has 13 residues. The germline V and J ends were trimmed by 0 bases and 0 bases, with 3 bases remaining between them.